This TCR beta chain was captured in a study of OX40 agonist ivuxolimab in advanced cancers. On the study more broadly: From about 23 to 85 years was the age range, with a mean of about 54 years, and around 80% were male. The study, taken as a whole, reports: Circulating CD4+ and CD8+ T cells showed clonal expansion by week 6 at 0.1 to 3.0 mg/kg. Among expanded peripheral T cells, antigen specificity went undetermined.

TCRdb's table, derived via immunoSEQ multiplex PCR, lists solely in-frame clones and lacks some. The table lists tens of thousands of clones, less than 90% of them singletons, with 0.67% in the top ten. This CDR3 has 19 amino acids. Germline V CDR1 and CDR2: KGHSH, LQKENI. V lost 3 bases and J lost 0; bases outside the gene matches: 10. With respect to this clone: The antigen is unknown.

The receptor was isolated from an adult with an advanced solid tumor such as melanoma, head and neck, liver or kidney cancer. Sequencing was performed on CD4+ or CD8+ T cells sorted from blood, taken in a trial of the OX40 agonist ivuxolimab. V and J are TRBV18 and TRBJ2-2; 10 bases are shared with TRBD2. Here the CDR3 reads CASSPLLAGVRTNTGELFF. CDR3 nucleotide sequence: TGTGCCAGCTCACCTCTTCTAGCGGGAGTACGGACGAACACCGGGGAGCTGTTTTTT.